Shown below are 3 T cell receptor beta chains from a single sample sequenced in a study of CD4 T cell repertoires in COVID-19. Stimulation with autologous monocytes and recombinant SARS-CoV-2 spike or nucleoprotein produced proliferating antigen-reactive T cell lines. The assay was immunoSEQ multiplex PCR, and TCRdb's table has in-frame clones only and misses some. Of about 530 clones in the sample, 22% were seen once. Their antigens remain unidentified. The sample consisted of central memory CD4+ T cells, cultured in vitro, taken after recovery from COVID-19. These receptors were taken from a human donor who had COVID-19.

The rearrangement uses TRBV5-6 and TRBJ1-1; D is uncertain. CDR1 SGHDT and CDR2 YYEEEE come from the germline V gene. This CDR3 contains 15 residues. V lost 0 bases and J lost 0, with 9 bases in between. The CDR3 sequence: CASSLGSLMNTEAFF. Here the CDR3 DNA reads TGTGCCAGCAGCTTGGGATCTCTTATGAACACTGAAGCTTTCTTT.

This clone is labeled large. The CDR3 spells CASSLARETNTDTQYF. CDR3 bases: TGTGCCAGCAGCTTGGCCAGAGAGACTAACACAGATACGCAGTATTTT. The chain recombines TRBV5-4 with TRBJ2-3, with D perhaps matching TRBD2 (5 bases). V was shortened by 0 bases and J by 2 bases, with 13 bases between the two germline ends. Germline V gene lookup returns CDR1 SGHNT and CDR2 YYREEE (reference sequence). This CDR3 region has 16 residues.

This clone is large within its sample. V and J are TRBV19 and TRBJ2-2, with D unresolved. The CDR3 sequence is 12 residues long. Germline V gives CDR1 LNHDA, CDR2 SQIVND (reference sequence). The V and J ends lost 7 bases and 5 bases respectively, with 8 bases between them. CDR3 residues: CASTQTTGELFF. For the CDR3, the DNA is TGTGCCAGTACCCAGACTACCGGGGAGCTGTTTTTT.